These 21 T cell receptor beta chains were sequenced from one sample in a study of blood T cell repertoires in COVID-19. Generated by immunoSEQ multiplex PCR, the TCRdb table keeps only in-frame clones and is missing some. This sample has some 100,000 clones, with about 89% found just once. Input material: peripheral blood. The receptors derive from a human donor in a cohort sampled during active COVID-19.

The chain combines TRBV4-3 with TRBJ2-2; D gene ambiguous. This CDR3 contains 15 residues. V lost 1 base and J 4 bases, leaving 10 bases between the germline ends. CDR1 is LGHNA, CDR2 YSLEER, per germline. CDR3 coding DNA: TGCGCCAGCAGCCAAGTTTCGCAGTTCACCGGGGAGCTGTTTTTT. As protein: CASSQVSQFTGELFF.

The chain combines TRBV3-1 (or the pseudogene TRBV3-2) with TRBJ2-7, with TRBD2 as a possible D gene (5 bases). This CDR3 spans 14 amino acids. Trimming stripped 1 base from V and 0 bases from J, with 7 bases between. CDR1 and CDR2 (germline): LGHDT, YNNKEL (reference sequence). This chain's CDR3 is CASSQGTRSYEQYF. CDR3 nucleotide sequence: TGTGCCAGCAGCCAAGGGACTCGCTCCTACGAGCAGTACTTC.

Concerning this clone: A read error may produce the germline difference seen at one junction end. Other nucleotide sequences in the sample specify the same CDR3. This rearrangement joins TRBV7-7 to TRBJ1-1; D may be TRBD1 (5 bases). Germline lookup yields CDR1 SSHAT and CDR2 FNYEAQ (reference sequence). This CDR3 contains 13 residues. CDR3 nucleotides: TGTGCTAGCAGCGTTGACAGGAACACTGAAGCTTTCTTT. It codes for CASSVDRNTEAFF.

This clone qualifies as medium-sized. The chain carries TRBV7-2 and TRBJ1-1; D ambiguous. This CDR3 has 14 amino acids. V was clipped by 5 bases and J by 4 bases, with 14 bases between them. Germline V CDR1 and CDR2: SGHTA, FQGNSA. Here the CDR3 DNA reads TGTGCCAGCAGCCCCGGGCCGGGAGGCACTGAAGCTTTCTTT. Protein product: CASSPGPGGTEAFF.

The chain uses TRBV5-1 and TRBJ2-3; TRBD2 aligns across 8 bases. With V trimmed by 0 bases and J by 6 bases, 6 bases remained unmatched. The germline gives CDR1 SGHRS, CDR2 YFSETQ. This CDR3 comprises 15 residues. The CDR3 coding sequence is TGCGCCAGCAGCTTGGAGGGACTAGTACGCGATACGCAGTATTTT. This codes for CASSLEGLVRDTQYF.

This chain connects TRBV4-1 to TRBJ1-5, with TRBD1 as a possible D gene (5 bases). In germline, CDR1 is MGHRA, CDR2 YSYEKL. The V gene lost 2 bases and the J gene lost 0 bases, with 11 bases spanning the gap. The CDR3 spans 16 residues. CDR3 nucleotides: TGCGCCAGCAGCCAACCAAGGGGAGGTAGCAATCAGCCCCAGCATTTT. Its translation is CASSQPRGGSNQPQHF.

V and J are TRBV2 and TRBJ1-2; a weak D match, TRBD1 (6 bases). CDR3 size: 15 residues. Trimming left V 6 bases short and J 4 bases short, with 18 bases between. Germline V gene sequence: CDR1 SNHLY, CDR2 FYNNEI. CDR3 loop: CASSAYREVGYGYTF. DNA for the CDR3: TGTGCCAGCAGCGCTTACAGGGAAGTAGGCTATGGCTACACCTTC.

The CDR3 DNA is TGTGCCAGCAGCCCCCAGGACAGGATCGCCGAGCAGTACTTC. Translating gives CASSPQDRIAEQYF. The rearrangement joins TRBV28 to TRBJ2-7, with 7 bases aligning to TRBD1. This CDR3 comprises 14 residues. CDR1 and CDR2 (germline): MDHEN, SYDVKM. V lost 6 bases, J lost 6 bases, and 11 bases stayed unmatched.

V gene TRBV7-9 combines with J gene TRBJ1-1, with TRBD1 identical over 8 bases. CDR3 size: 15 residues. The V and J ends lost 5 bases and 4 bases, in that order; junction bases with no gene match: 9. The germline V gene encodes CDR1 SEHNR and CDR2 FQNEAQ (reference sequence). CDR3 protein: CASSTWTGSSTEAFF. The CDR3 nucleotides are TGTGCCAGCAGCACGTGGACAGGGTCGAGCACTGAAGCTTTCTTT. Looking up the rest from reference TRBV7-9 and TRBJ1-1 gives the full variable domain: DTGVSQNPRHKITKRGQNVTFRCDPISEHNRLYWYRQTLGQGPEFLTYFQNEAQLEKSRLLSDRFSAERPKGSFSTLEIQRTEQGDSAMYLCASSTWTGSSTEAFFGQGTRLTVV.

The genes are TRBV5-1 and TRBJ1-2; 7 bases match TRBD1. Germline V gene data show CDR1 as SGHRS and CDR2 as YFSETQ. The CDR3 length is 15 residues. J gave up 0 bases and V 3 bases, and 5 bases lay outside the gene matches. CDR3 sequence: CASSSRQGSNYGYTF. The CDR3 DNA follows: TGCGCCAGCAGCTCGAGACAGGGATCTAACTATGGCTACACCTTC.

J is TRBJ1-1 and V is TRBV10-1, with 9 bases that match TRBD1. With V trimmed by 5 bases and J by 5 bases, 6 bases remained unmatched. CDR1 and CDR2 from the germline V gene are WNHNN and SYGVQD (reference sequence). This CDR3 spans 14 amino acids. For the CDR3, the DNA is TGCGCCAGCAGTCACACAGGGGGCCGGACTGAAGCTTTCTTT. It translates to CASSHTGGRTEAFF.

The J gene is TRBJ1-1, the V gene TRBV7-9; no firm D call. V was pared by 2 bases and J by 2 bases, with 6 bases between. This CDR3 contains 13 residues. Germline lookup yields CDR1 SEHNR and CDR2 FQNEAQ (reference sequence). For the CDR3, the DNA is TGTGCCAGCAGCTTAAACATCAACACTGAAGCTTTCTTT. Translation: CASSLNINTEAFF.

This rearrangement joins TRBV9 to TRBJ2-2; D remains unclear. V was trimmed by 2 bases and J by 1 base, leaving 3 bases between them. Germline values: CDR1 SGDLS, CDR2 YYNGEE. This CDR3 has 13 amino acids. The CDR3, as DNA: TGTGCCAGCAGCGTCAAGAACACCGGGGAGCTGTTTTTT. This codes for CASSVKNTGELFF.

CDR3 loop: CASSIGGGSGYTF. The CDR3 coding sequence is TGTGCCAGTAGTATTGGGGGAGGAAGCGGCTACACCTTC. The chain links TRBV19 to TRBJ1-2; perhaps TRBD1 as D (5 bases). The CDR3 has 13 amino acids. Germline values: CDR1 LNHDA, CDR2 SQIVND (reference sequence). Trimming removed 3 bases at V and 8 bases at J, with 13 bases between.

The chain has TRBV9 and TRBJ2-7; D is perhaps TRBD1 (6 bases). This CDR3 spans 14 amino acids. The germline V and J ends were trimmed by 4 bases and 2 bases, with 13 bases remaining between them. The germline gives CDR1 SGDLS, CDR2 YYNGEE. This chain's CDR3 is CASSPGQTAYEQYF. CDR3 DNA sequence: TGTGCCAGCAGCCCCGGACAGACAGCCTACGAGCAGTACTTC.

This clone was picked up one time. The V call is TRBV15, the J call TRBJ2-1; D is undetermined. Trimming took 1 base from V and 0 from J, leaving 10 bases between them. The CDR3 extends over 16 amino acids. Germline V CDR1 and CDR2: LNHNV, YYDKDF (reference sequence). The CDR3 DNA reads TGTGCCACCAGCAGAGGAGGCTGGAGCTCCTACAATGAGCAGTTCTTC. Amino acids: CATSRGGWSSYNEQFF.

This chain links TRBV6-4 with TRBJ2-5, with 8 positions matching TRBD2. The V and J ends lost 2 bases and 5 bases, in that order; junction bases with no gene match: 10. The length of the CDR3 is 16 residues. Germline V CDR1 and CDR2: MRHNA, SNTAGT. The CDR3 DNA is TGTGCCAGCAGTGACCGGCGGTGGGGACTAGTGGAGACCCAGTACTTC. Amino acid sequence: CASSDRRWGLVETQYF.

This rearrangement joins TRBV7-9 to TRBJ1-6; no firm D call. The germline V gene has CDR1 SEHNR and CDR2 FQNEAQ (reference sequence). There are 14 residues in the CDR3. The germline V and J ends were trimmed by 2 bases and 9 bases, with 11 bases remaining between them. For the CDR3, the DNA is TGTGCCAGCAGCTTAAGCGGGTCTGGTTCACCCCTCCACTTT. Translation gives CASSLSGSGSPLHF.

The chain uses TRBV27 and TRBJ2-7; D may be TRBD1 (6 bases). Trimming stripped 2 bases from V and 2 bases from J, with 10 bases between. The CDR3 contains 14 residues. Germline lookup yields CDR1 MNHEY and CDR2 SMNVEV (reference sequence). CDR3 nucleotides: TGTGCCAGCAGTTTACTGGCAGGGGCCTACGAGCAGTACTTC. Translation: CASSLLAGAYEQYF.

The rearrangement joins TRBV7-2 to TRBJ2-7; the match to TRBD2 covers 8 bases. V was pared by 2 bases and J by 7 bases, with 4 bases of the junction left unmatched. The CDR3 spans 13 residues. Germline CDR1 and CDR2: SGHTA and FQGNSA. The CDR3 bases are TGTGCCAGCAGCTTACCGGGGGGGGTGGAGCAGTACTTC. Protein: CASSLPGGVEQYF.

The J gene is TRBJ1-6, the V gene TRBV20-1, with 7 bases identical to TRBD1. CDR3 length: 17 amino acids. From germline, CDR1 is DFQATT and CDR2 SNEGSKA (reference sequence). V gave up 4 bases and J gave up 0 bases; unmatched junction bases: 9. CDR3 residues: CSAIDRVRSSYNSPLHF. The CDR3 DNA sequence: TGCAGTGCTATTGACAGGGTTCGAAGCTCCTATAATTCACCCCTCCACTTT.